The 2 T cell receptor beta chains listed next were all sequenced from one sample in a study of early T cells in non-severe SARS-CoV-2 infection. In TCRdb, the 5' RACE reads were re-called with MiXCR into one record per CDR3 protein. The sample records about 80,000 distinct CDR3 sequences, approximately 9.1% being singletons. Material for sequencing was whole blood. These TCRs come from an adult who was a healthcare worker with PCR-confirmed SARS-CoV-2 infection or an uninfected control (not recorded which).

The table lists this clonotype with many counts. The rearrangement joins TRBV11-3 to TRBJ2-1, with TRBD2 identical over 7 bases. J was trimmed by 6 bases and V by 5 bases; bases with no gene match: 10. The germline gives CDR1 SGHNT, CDR2 YENEEA. The CDR3 extends over 15 amino acids. The DNA of the CDR3 is TGTGCCAGCAGCCGAGCGGGACGGTTAGGCAATGAGCAGTTCTTC. Residues: CASSRAGRLGNEQFF.

This clonotype was observed many times. In DNA form, the CDR3 reads TGCAGTGCTAGAGTGGGACAGGGAGACACAGATACGCAGTATTTT. Residues: CSARVGQGDTDTQYF. The V gene is TRBV20-1, the J gene TRBJ2-3, with 9 bases that match TRBD1. V was pared by 1 base and J by 2 bases, with 4 bases of the junction left unmatched. The germline gives CDR1 DFQATT, CDR2 SNEGSKA (reference sequence). The CDR3 loop spans 15 amino acids.